These 5 T cell receptor beta chains were sequenced from one sample in a study of response to subunit inactivated influenza vaccine. From the RT-PCR reads, TCRdb called clonotypes with MiXCR, one entry per CDR3 protein. The data show hundreds of thousands of distinct CDR3 sequences, roughly 12% seen once. These data were likewise used in another study, on T cells expressing NK-cell markers. From that study: Researchers built TCR beta cDNA using 5'RACE template switching with UMIs.

The source was PBMCs from blood, collected on the day of vaccination. Every receptor here comes from a man aged 50 to 59 who received an inactivated influenza vaccine.

The rearrangement links TRBV5-1 to TRBJ2-3; 7 nucleotides agree with TRBD2. The CDR3 extends over 14 amino acids. The germline gives CDR1 SGHRS, CDR2 YFSETQ. After removal of 4 bases from V and 0 bases from J, the junction contained 2 bases not matched to a gene. CDR3 nucleotides: TGCGCCAGCAGCCAGACTAGCAGCACAGATACGCAGTATTTT. Protein: CASSQTSSTDTQYF.

The chain couples TRBV12-3 or TRBV12-4 to TRBJ2-7; tentative D call: TRBD1 (5 bases). The ends were cut back, 5 bases at V and 5 bases at J, with 7 bases in the middle. The CDR3 is made up of 11 amino acids. This CDR3 is CASSTRDEQYF. CDR3 nucleotides: TGTGCCAGCAGTACCAGGGACGAGCAGTACTTC.

In DNA form, the CDR3 reads TGTGCCAGCAGCCCGCGACTAGCGGGAGCGGGCGGGGAGCTGTTTTTT. Translating gives CASSPRLAGAGGELFF. The chain carries TRBV14 and TRBJ2-2; TRBD2 matches 12 bases. Germline lookup yields CDR1 SGHDN and CDR2 FVKESK. This CDR3 has 16 residues. The trim removed 4 bases at V and 7 bases at J, leaving 7 bases unmatched.

The sample holds many counts of this clonotype. The chain combines TRBV6-1 with TRBJ1-4, with 8 bases aligning to TRBD1. The CDR3 is 15 amino acids. Germline trimming cut 6 bases from V and 7 bases from J; bases unmatched to any gene: 10. The V gene's germline CDR1 is MNHNS and CDR2 SASEGT. CDR3 amino acids: CASSPTTGAGEKLFF. The CDR3 DNA reads as TGTGCCAGCAGCCCTACGACAGGGGCGGGTGAAAAACTGTTTTTT.

In its sample, this clonotype was seen many times. This chain connects TRBV5-5 to TRBJ2-3; 16 positions agree with TRBD2. The germline CDR1 and CDR2 sequences are SGHKS and YYEKEE (reference sequence). The V gene end was trimmed by 3 bases and the J gene end by 5 bases; junction bases not matched to a gene: 6. The CDR3 has 17 residues. CDR3 loop: CASSYGTSGRDGDTQYF. The CDR3 DNA reads as TGTGCCAGCAGCTACGGGACTAGCGGGAGGGATGGAGATACGCAGTATTTT.